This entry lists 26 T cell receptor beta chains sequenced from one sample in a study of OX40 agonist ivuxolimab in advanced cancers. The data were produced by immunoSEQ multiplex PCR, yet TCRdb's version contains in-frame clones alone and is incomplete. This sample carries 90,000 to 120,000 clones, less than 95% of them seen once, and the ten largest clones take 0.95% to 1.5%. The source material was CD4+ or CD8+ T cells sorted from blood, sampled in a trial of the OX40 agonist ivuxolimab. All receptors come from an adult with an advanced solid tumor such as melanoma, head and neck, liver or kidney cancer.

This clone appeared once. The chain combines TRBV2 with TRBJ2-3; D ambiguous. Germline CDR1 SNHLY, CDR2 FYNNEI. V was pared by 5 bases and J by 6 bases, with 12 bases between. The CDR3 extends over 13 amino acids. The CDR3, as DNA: TGTGCCAGCAGTATAAGCGTCGGGGATACGCAGTATTTT. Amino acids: CASSISVGDTQYF.

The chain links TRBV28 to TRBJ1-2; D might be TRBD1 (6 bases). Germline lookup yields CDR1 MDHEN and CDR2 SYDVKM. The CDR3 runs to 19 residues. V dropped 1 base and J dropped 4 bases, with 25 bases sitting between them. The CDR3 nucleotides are TGTGCCAGCAGTTTATTGAGTTTCCAGGGGACGGCTACAAGCTATGGCTACACCTTC. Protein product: CASSLLSFQGTATSYGYTF.

CDR3 loop: CASSQDGTGVYEQYF. The DNA of the CDR3 is TGTGCCAGCAGCCAAGACGGGACAGGGGTCTACGAGCAGTACTTC. This chain uses TRBV4-2 with TRBJ2-7; TRBD1 agrees at 10 bases. CDR1 and CDR2 (germline): LGHNA, YNFKEQ. The V and J ends lost 0 bases and 3 bases, in that order; junction bases with no gene match: 2. The CDR3 has 15 amino acids.

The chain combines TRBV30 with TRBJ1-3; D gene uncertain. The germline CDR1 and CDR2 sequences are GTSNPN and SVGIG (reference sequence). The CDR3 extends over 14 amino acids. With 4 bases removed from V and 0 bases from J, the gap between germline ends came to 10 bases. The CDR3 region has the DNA TGTGCCTGGACATCCGGGCTCTCTGGAAACACCATATATTTT. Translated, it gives CAWTSGLSGNTIYF.

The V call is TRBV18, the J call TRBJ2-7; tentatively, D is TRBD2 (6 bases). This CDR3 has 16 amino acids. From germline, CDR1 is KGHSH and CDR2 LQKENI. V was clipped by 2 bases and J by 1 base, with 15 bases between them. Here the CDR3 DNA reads TGTGCCAGCTCACCAGGCGGGACGGTTTTTTCCTACGAGCAGTACTTC. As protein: CASSPGGTVFSYEQYF.

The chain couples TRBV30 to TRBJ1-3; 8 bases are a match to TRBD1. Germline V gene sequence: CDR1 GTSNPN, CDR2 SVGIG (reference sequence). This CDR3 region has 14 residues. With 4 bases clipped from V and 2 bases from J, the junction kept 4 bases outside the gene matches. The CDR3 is CAWNVQGAGNTIYF. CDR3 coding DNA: TGTGCCTGGAACGTACAGGGGGCTGGAAACACCATATATTTT.

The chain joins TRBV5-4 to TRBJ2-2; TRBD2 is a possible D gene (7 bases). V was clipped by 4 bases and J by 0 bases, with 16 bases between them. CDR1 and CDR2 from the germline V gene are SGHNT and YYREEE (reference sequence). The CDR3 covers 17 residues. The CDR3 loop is CASSPLGGGANTGELFF. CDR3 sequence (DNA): TGTGCCAGCAGCCCCTTAGGGGGGGGCGCGAACACCGGGGAGCTGTTTTTT.

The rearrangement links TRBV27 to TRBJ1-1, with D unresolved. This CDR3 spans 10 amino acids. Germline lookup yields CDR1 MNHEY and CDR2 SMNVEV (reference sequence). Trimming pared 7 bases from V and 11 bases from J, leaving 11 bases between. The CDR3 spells CASIPMAAFF. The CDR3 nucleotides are TGTGCCAGCATCCCGATGGCGGCTTTCTTT.

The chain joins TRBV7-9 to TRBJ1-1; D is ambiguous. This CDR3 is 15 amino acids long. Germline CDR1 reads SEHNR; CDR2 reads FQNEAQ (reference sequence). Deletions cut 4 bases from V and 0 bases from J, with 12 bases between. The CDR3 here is CASSYQKGMNTEAFF. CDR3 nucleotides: TGTGCCAGCAGCTACCAGAAAGGGATGAACACTGAAGCTTTCTTT.

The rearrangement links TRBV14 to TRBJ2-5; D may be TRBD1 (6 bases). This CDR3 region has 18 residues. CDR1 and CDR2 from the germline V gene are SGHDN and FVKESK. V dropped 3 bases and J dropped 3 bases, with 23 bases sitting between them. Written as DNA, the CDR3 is TGTGCCAGCAGCCACAGACAGGATCGGGTGACCGGAGAAGAGACCCAGTACTTC. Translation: CASSHRQDRVTGEETQYF.

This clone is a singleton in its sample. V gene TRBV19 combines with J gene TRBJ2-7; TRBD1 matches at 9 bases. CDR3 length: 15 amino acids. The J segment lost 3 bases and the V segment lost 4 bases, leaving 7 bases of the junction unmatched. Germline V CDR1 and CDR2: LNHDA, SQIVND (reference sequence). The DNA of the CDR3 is TGTGCCAGTAGTACCGAGGACAGGGGAGACTACGAGCAGTACTTC. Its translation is CASSTEDRGDYEQYF.

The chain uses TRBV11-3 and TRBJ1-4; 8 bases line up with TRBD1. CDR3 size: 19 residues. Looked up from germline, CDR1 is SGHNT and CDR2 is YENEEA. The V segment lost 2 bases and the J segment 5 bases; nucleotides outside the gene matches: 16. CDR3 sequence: CASSLFSGGDRPNNEKLFF. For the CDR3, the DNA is TGTGCCAGCAGCTTATTCAGCGGAGGGGACAGGCCGAACAATGAAAAACTGTTTTTT. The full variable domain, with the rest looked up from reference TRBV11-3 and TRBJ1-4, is EAGVVQSPRYKIIEKKQPVAFWCNPISGHNTLYWYLQNLGQGPELLIRYENEEAVDDSQLPKDRFSAERLKGVDSTLKIQPAELGDSAVYLCASSLFSGGDRPNNEKLFFGSGTQLSVL.

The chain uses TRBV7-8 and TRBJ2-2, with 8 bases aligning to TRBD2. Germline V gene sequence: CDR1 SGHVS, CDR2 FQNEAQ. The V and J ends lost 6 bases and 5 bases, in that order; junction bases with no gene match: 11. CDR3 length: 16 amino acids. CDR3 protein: CASRSGGGRSTGELFF. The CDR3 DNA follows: TGTGCCAGCAGGTCGGGAGGGGGGAGATCGACCGGGGAGCTGTTTTTT.

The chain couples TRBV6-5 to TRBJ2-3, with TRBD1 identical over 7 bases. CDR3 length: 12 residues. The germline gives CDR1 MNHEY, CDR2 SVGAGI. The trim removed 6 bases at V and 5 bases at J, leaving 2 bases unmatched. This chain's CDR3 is CASRHRGDTQYF. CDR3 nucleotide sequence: TGTGCCAGCAGACACAGGGGAGATACGCAGTATTTT.

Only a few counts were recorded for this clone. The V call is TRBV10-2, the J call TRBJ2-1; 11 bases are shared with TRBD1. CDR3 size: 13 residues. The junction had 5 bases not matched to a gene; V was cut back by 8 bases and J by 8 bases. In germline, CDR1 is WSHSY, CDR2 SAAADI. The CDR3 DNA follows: TGCGCCAGCGGGGGACAGGGGGGGTATGAGCAGTTCTTC. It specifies CASGGQGGYEQFF.

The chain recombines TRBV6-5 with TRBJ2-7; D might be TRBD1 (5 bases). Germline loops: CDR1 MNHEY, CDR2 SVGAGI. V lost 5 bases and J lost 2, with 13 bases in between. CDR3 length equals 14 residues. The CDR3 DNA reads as TGTGCCAGCAGTATCGCCTTAGGGGCCTACGAGCAGTACTTC. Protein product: CASSIALGAYEQYF.

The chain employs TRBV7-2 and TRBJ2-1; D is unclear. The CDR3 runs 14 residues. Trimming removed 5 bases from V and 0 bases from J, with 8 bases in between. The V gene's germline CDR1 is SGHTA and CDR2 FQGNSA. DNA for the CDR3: TGTGCCAGCAGCCTATACGGCTCCTACAATGAGCAGTTCTTC. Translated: CASSLYGSYNEQFF.

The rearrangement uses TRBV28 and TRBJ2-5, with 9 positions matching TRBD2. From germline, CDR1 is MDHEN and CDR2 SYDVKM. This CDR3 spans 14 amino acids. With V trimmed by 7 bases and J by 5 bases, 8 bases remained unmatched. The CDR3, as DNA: TGTGCCAGCAATCGGCGGGAGGGCCCCGAGACCCAGTACTTC. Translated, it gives CASNRREGPETQYF.

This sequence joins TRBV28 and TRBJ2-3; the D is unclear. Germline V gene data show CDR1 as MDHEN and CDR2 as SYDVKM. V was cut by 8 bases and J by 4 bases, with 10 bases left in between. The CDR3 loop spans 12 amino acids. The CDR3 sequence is CASRKSPDTQYF. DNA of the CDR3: TGTGCCAGCCGTAAATCCCCAGATACGCAGTATTTT.

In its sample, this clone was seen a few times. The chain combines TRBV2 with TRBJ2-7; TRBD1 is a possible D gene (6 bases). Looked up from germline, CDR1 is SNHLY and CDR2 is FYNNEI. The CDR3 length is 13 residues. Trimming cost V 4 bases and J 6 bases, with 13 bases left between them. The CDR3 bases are TGTGCCAGCAGTGTAGTCTCAGGGGCCGAGCAGTACTTC. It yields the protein CASSVVSGAEQYF.

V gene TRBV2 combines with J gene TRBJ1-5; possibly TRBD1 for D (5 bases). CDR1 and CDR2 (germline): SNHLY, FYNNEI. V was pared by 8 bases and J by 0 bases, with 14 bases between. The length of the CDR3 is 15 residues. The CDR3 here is CASRTERGSNQPQHF. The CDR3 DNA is TGTGCCAGCCGGACTGAGAGGGGTAGCAATCAGCCCCAGCATTTT.

CDR3 region: CASSPPGQGMRNEQFF. The CDR3 DNA sequence: TGTGCCAGCAGCCCGCCTGGACAGGGGATGCGCAATGAGCAGTTCTTC. The chain has TRBV7-3 and TRBJ2-1; TRBD1 agrees at 9 bases. CDR1 is SGHTA, CDR2 FQGTGA, per germline. After removal of 5 bases from V and 6 bases from J, the junction contained 11 bases not matched to a gene. This CDR3 contains 16 residues. The full variable domain, rest sourced from reference TRBV7-3 and TRBJ2-1, is GAGVSQTPSNKVTEKGKYVELRCDPISGHTALYWYRQSLGQGPEFLIYFQGTGAADDSGLPNDRFFAVRPEGSVSTLKIQRTERGDSAVYLCASSPPGQGMRNEQFFGPGTRLTVL.

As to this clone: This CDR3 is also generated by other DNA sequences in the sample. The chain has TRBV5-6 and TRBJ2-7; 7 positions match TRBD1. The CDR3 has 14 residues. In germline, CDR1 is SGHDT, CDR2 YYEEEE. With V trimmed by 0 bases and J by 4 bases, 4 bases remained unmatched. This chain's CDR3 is CASSLGQGEYEQYF. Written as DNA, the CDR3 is TGTGCCAGCAGCTTGGGGCAGGGGGAATACGAGCAGTACTTC. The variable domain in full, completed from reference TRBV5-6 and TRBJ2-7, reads DAGVTQSPTHLIKTRGQQVTLRCSPKSGHDTVSWYQQALGQGPQFIFQYYEEEERQRGNFPDRFSGHQFPNYSSELNVNALLLGDSALYLCASSLGQGEYEQYFGPGTRLTVT.

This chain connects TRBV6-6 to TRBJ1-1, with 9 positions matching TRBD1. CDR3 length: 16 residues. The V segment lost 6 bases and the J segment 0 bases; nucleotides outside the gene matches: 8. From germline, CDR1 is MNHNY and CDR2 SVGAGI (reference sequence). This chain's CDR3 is CASRPQGAQMNTEAFF. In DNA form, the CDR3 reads TGTGCCAGCAGGCCACAGGGGGCCCAAATGAACACTGAAGCTTTCTTT.

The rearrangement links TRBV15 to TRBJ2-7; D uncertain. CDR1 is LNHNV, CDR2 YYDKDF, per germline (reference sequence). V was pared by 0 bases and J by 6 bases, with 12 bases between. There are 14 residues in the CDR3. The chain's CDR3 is CATSRDVPWGEQYF. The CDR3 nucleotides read TGTGCCACCAGCAGAGATGTGCCGTGGGGCGAGCAGTACTTC.

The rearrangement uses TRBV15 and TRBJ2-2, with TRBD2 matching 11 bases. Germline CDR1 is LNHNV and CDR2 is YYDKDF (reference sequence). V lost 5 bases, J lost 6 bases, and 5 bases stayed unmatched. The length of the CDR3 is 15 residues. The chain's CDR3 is CATSDLAGGPGELFF. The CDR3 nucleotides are TGTGCCACCAGCGATCTAGCGGGAGGCCCCGGGGAGCTGTTTTTT.